The clone carrying this T cell receptor beta chain was picked up one time. This sample stems from a study of blood T cell repertoires in COVID-19. Study-level background: Nucleic acid was either cDNA or gDNA, and it came from T cells, B-cell-depleted T cells, or PBMCs.

This CDR3 contains 13 residues. The germline V and J ends were trimmed by 3 bases and 1 base, with 6 bases remaining between them. CDR1 and CDR2 from the germline V gene are SGHVS and FQNEAQ. Cohorts were assigned according to the clinical history that participants reported. Donors in Cohort 3 counted as recovered after two negative PCRs, clearance, or symptom resolution. Original methodology: Using reference gene primer amplification, nucleated cell counts were estimated. Measured with immunoSEQ multiplex PCR; TCRdb has only the in-frame clones, and not every one. That table is the source of V, J and clone size, and D and trimming were worked out from the DNA. The sample lists a few hundred thousand clones; 82% were seen once.

The chain combines TRBV7-8 with TRBJ1-1; weak D call: TRBD1 (5 bases). The material sequenced was PBMCs or T cells enriched from blood (not recorded which). The TCR originated in a woman aged 55-75 years who had recovered from COVID-19. CDR3: CASSLGRNTEAFF. The CDR3 coding sequence is TGTGCCAGCAGCTTGGGGCGGAACACTGAAGCTTTCTTT.